The clone carrying this TCR beta chain has at least ten counts. Antigen: not known. The CDR3 spans 15 residues. With 2 bases removed from V and 3 bases from J, the gap between germline ends came to 11 bases. Germline CDR1 and CDR2: MDHEN and SYDVKM. Each CDR3 protein gets one entry after TCRdb re-called the RACE reads with MiXCR. The profile shows 180,000 or so distinct CDR3 sequences, 13% to 15% of them singletons. This entry is derived from a study of human T cells and chemical hapten exposure. In the study overall: Reading of the patch tests, which applied 0.01% DPC to the upper back, occurred at 6 days. Across samples, TCR yields varied, mostly owing to small differences in pooled library volumes.

The time point denotes: patch test 1, 2 weeks after DPC sensitization. Treatment described: therapeutic diphenylcyclopropenone sensitization with weekly scalp DPC. Study observations and caveats: Alopecia in the donors means their immune response may deviate from healthy people's.

The rearrangement joins TRBV28 to TRBJ1-5; D is undetermined. The specimen was whole blood, collected in connection with sensitization to the hapten diphenylcyclopropenone (DPC). This TCR was recovered from a woman under 40 with alopecia areata. Some clones in this sample may be carry-over from other donors' samples. For the CDR3, the DNA is TGTGCCAGCAGTTTAGGGCAGCATACCAATCAGCCCCAGCATTTT. Its translation: CASSLGQHTNQPQHF.